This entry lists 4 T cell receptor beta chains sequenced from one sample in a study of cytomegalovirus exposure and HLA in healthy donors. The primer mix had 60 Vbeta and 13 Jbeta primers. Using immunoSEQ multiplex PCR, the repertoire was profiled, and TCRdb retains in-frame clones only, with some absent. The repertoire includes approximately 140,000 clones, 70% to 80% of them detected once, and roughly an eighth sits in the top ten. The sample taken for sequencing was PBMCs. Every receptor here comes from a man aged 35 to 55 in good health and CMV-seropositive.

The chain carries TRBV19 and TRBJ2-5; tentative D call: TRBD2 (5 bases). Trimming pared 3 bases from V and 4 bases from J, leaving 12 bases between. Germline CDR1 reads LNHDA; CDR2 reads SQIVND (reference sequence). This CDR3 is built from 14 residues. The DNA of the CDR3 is TGTGCCAGTAGTATGGGCCGGACTCCAGAGACCCAGTACTTC. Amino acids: CASSMGRTPETQYF.

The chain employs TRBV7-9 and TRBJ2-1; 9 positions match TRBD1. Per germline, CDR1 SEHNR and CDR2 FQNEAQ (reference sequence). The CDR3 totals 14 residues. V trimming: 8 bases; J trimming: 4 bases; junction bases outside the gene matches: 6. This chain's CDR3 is CASYGTGRYNEQFF. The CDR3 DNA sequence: TGTGCCAGCTATGGGACAGGGAGGTACAATGAGCAGTTCTTC.

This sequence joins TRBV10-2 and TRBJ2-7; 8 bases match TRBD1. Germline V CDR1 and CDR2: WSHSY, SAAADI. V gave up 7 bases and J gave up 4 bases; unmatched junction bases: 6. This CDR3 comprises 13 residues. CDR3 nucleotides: TGCGCCAGCAAAGGGCAGGGGGCTTACGAGCAGTACTTC. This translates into CASKGQGAYEQYF.

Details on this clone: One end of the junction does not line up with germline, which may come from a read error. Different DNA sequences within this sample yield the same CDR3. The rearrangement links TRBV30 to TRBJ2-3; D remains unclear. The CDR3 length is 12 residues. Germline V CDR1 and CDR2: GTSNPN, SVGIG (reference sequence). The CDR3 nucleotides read TGTGCCTGGAGTCTGAGCACGGATACGCAGTATTTT. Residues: CAWSLSTDTQYF.